These 23 T cell receptor beta chains were all obtained from the same sample, sequenced in a study of cytomegalovirus exposure and HLA in healthy donors. PCR employed 60 Vbeta and 13 Jbeta primers. Clones were read by immunoSEQ multiplex PCR, and TCRdb kept only the in-frame ones, dropping some. The repertoire holds more than 85,000 clones, with roughly 80% as singletons. Input material: PBMCs. These receptors originate from a male donor in good health and CMV-seropositive.

The rearrangement joins TRBV19 to TRBJ2-7; D is uncertain. CDR1 is LNHDA and CDR2 is SQIVND in the germline V gene (reference sequence). V lost 6 bases, J lost 5 bases, and 11 bases lay in between. The CDR3 contains 12 residues. The CDR3 bases are TGTGCCAGTAGCAGACAAGGCGACGAGCAGTACTTC. Translating it yields CASSRQGDEQYF.

The V call is TRBV5-8, the J call TRBJ1-3, with D uncertain. Germline lookup yields CDR1 SGHTS and CDR2 YDEGEE. The CDR3 has 15 residues. V was clipped by 0 bases and J by 0 bases, with 7 bases between them. The CDR3 sequence is CASSLGAASGNTIYF. CDR3 nucleotides: TGTGCCAGCAGCTTGGGAGCGGCCTCTGGAAACACCATATATTTT.

The genes are TRBV6-4 and TRBJ2-1; 8 bases fit TRBD2. Germline CDR1 MRHNA, CDR2 SNTAGT. V was pared by 5 bases and J by 3 bases, with 3 bases of the junction left unmatched. The CDR3 contains 14 residues. The chain's CDR3 is CASSPGTSYNEQFF. The CDR3 coding sequence is TGTGCCAGCAGTCCCGGGACTAGCTACAATGAGCAGTTCTTC.

The chain couples TRBV11-2 to TRBJ2-1; 7 bases match TRBD1. This CDR3 comprises 16 residues. Germline V gives CDR1 SGHAT, CDR2 FQNNGV. Germline trimming cut 4 bases from V and 5 bases from J; bases unmatched to any gene: 11. The CDR3 loop is CASSSIPGTDHNEQFF. CDR3 coding DNA: TGTGCCAGCAGCTCTATACCCGGGACAGATCACAATGAGCAGTTCTTC.

CDR3 residues: CSAIGLYGYTF. In nucleotides, the CDR3 is TGCAGTGCCATAGGACTTTATGGCTACACCTTC. This chain connects TRBV20-1 to TRBJ1-2; D remains ambiguous. V was shortened by 6 bases and J by 5 bases, with 10 bases between the two germline ends. Germline V gives CDR1 DFQATT, CDR2 SNEGSKA (reference sequence). The CDR3 sequence is 11 residues long.

The chain joins TRBV15 to TRBJ2-7, with TRBD2 identical over 9 bases. Germline trimming cut 1 base from V and 6 bases from J; bases unmatched to any gene: 10. Germline V CDR1 and CDR2: LNHNV, YYDKDF (reference sequence). The length of the CDR3 is 16 residues. CDR3 in DNA: TGTGCCACCAGCAGAGCGGGACTAGCCCCTTCGACCGAGCAGTACTTC. It translates to CATSRAGLAPSTEQYF. The variable domain in full, completed from reference TRBV15 and TRBJ2-7, reads DAMVIQNPRYQVTQFGKPVTLSCSQTLNHNVMYWYQQKSSQAPKLLFHYYDKDFNNEADTPDNFQSRRPNTSFCFLDIRSPGLGDTAMYLCATSRAGLAPSTEQYFGPGTRLTVT.

The CDR3 DNA is TGCGCCAGCAGCTCCCAGACTAGCAGTTACGAGCAGTACTTC. Its protein product is CASSSQTSSYEQYF. This chain uses TRBV5-1 with TRBJ2-7; 7 bases match TRBD2. The length of the CDR3 is 14 residues. Germline V gives CDR1 SGHRS, CDR2 YFSETQ. V trimming: 3 bases; J trimming: 4 bases; junction bases outside the gene matches: 7.

The V gene is TRBV5-4, the J gene TRBJ2-5; possibly TRBD1 for D (5 bases). Matching the DNA end better, TRBJ2-7 makes the J call doubtful. There are 13 residues in the CDR3. Germline V lookup: CDR1 SGHNT, CDR2 YYREEE (reference sequence). The CDR3 region is CASSHPDTYEQYF. The CDR3 DNA reads as TGTGCCAGCAGCCACCCGGACACGTACGAGCAGTACTTC.

This clone was detected only a few times. V and J are TRBV5-1 and TRBJ1-2; TRBD1 matches 7 bases. The CDR3 consists of 16 residues. V was clipped by 4 bases and J by 4 bases; unmatched bases: 13. The germline V gene encodes CDR1 SGHRS and CDR2 YFSETQ. The DNA for the CDR3 is TGCGCCAGCAGCGAGGGGACAGCTGCTGGTACCTATGGCTACACCTTC. It codes for CASSEGTAAGTYGYTF.

The chain combines TRBV7-2 with TRBJ2-7; the match to TRBD1 covers 8 bases. The V segment lost 4 bases and the J segment 7 bases; nucleotides outside the gene matches: 12. CDR3 length: 15 amino acids. Per the germline V gene, CDR1 is SGHTA and CDR2 is FQGNSA. The CDR3 reads CASSYRTGSPGEQYF. CDR3 in DNA: TGTGCCAGCAGCTACCGGACAGGGAGCCCTGGGGAGCAGTACTTC.

The chain recombines TRBV28 with TRBJ2-7; D possibly corresponds to TRBD1 (5 bases). Per the germline V gene, CDR1 is MDHEN and CDR2 is SYDVKM. Trimming removed 3 bases from V and 6 bases from J, with 15 bases in between. The CDR3 length is 14 residues. This CDR3 is CASSFSGRVAEQYF. The CDR3 DNA is TGTGCCAGCAGTTTCTCCGGCAGGGTGGCCGAGCAGTACTTC. Variable domain in full (rest from reference TRBV28 and TRBJ2-7): DVKVTQSSRYLVKRTGEKVFLECVQDMDHENMFWYRQDPGLGLRLIYFSYDVKMKEKGDIPEGYSVSREKKERFSLILESASTNQTSMYLCASSFSGRVAEQYFGPGTRLTVT.

J is TRBJ2-1 and V is TRBV4-3, with 11 bases matching TRBD2. V was pared by 0 bases and J by 13 bases, with 5 bases of the junction left unmatched. Germline CDR1 and CDR2: LGHNA and YSLEER. The CDR3 covers 14 residues. CDR3 sequence (DNA): TGCGCCAGCAGCCAAGAGTCACTAGCGGGAGTTCAGTTCTTC. Encoded protein: CASSQESLAGVQFF.

This chain links TRBV19 with TRBJ2-2; D perhaps matches TRBD2 (6 bases). This CDR3 region has 16 residues. Trimming stripped 3 bases from V and 4 bases from J, with 15 bases between. Germline V gene sequence: CDR1 LNHDA, CDR2 SQIVND (reference sequence). The DNA of the CDR3 is TGTGCCAGTAGTATTACCCCCCAGGGAGGCACCGGGGAGCTGTTTTTT. Its protein product is CASSITPQGGTGELFF.

The gene calls are TRBV29-1 and TRBJ2-3, with 10 bases that match TRBD2. V shed 4 bases and J 0 bases; nucleotides not matched to a gene: 7. Germline CDR1 and CDR2: SQVTM and ANQGSEA. This CDR3 is built from 16 residues. CDR3 protein: CSVALAGGSSTDTQYF. CDR3 nucleotides: TGCAGCGTTGCGTTAGCGGGAGGTTCTAGCACAGATACGCAGTATTTT.

The chain employs TRBV19 and TRBJ1-1, with unresolved D. Trimming pared 3 bases from V and 4 bases from J, leaving 9 bases between. This CDR3 contains 13 residues. From germline, CDR1 is LNHDA and CDR2 SQIVND (reference sequence). CDR3: CASSMLRVTEAFF. The CDR3 DNA reads as TGTGCCAGTAGTATGCTTAGAGTCACTGAAGCTTTCTTT.

The chain combines TRBV6-5 with TRBJ2-5; TRBD2 is a possible D gene (6 bases). The CDR3 length is 15 residues. V lost 7 bases, J lost 7 bases, and 22 bases lay in between. CDR1 MNHEY and CDR2 SVGAGI come from the germline V gene. CDR3 nucleotide sequence: TGTGCCAGCACCTTACTTAGCGGAGACTACGGGACCCAGTACTTC. It translates to CASTLLSGDYGTQYF.

Worth noting for this clone: Additional DNA sequences in this sample encode the identical CDR3. The chain carries TRBV28 and TRBJ2-5, with D maybe TRBD1 (6 bases). Germline lookup yields CDR1 MDHEN and CDR2 SYDVKM. V was pared by 2 bases and J by 5 bases, with 9 bases between. The CDR3 spans 13 residues. This CDR3 reads CASSLMGAETQYF. CDR3 DNA: TGTGCCAGCAGTTTAATGGGGGCTGAGACCCAGTACTTC.

This rearrangement joins TRBV27 to TRBJ2-1; 11 nucleotides agree with TRBD2. Trimming removed 5 bases from V and 6 bases from J; junction bases left unmatched: 9. The CDR3 is 16 residues long. The germline gives CDR1 MNHEY, CDR2 SMNVEV (reference sequence). CDR3: CASSTLAGEASNEQFF. In DNA form, the CDR3 reads TGTGCCAGCAGTACACTAGCGGGAGAGGCGAGCAATGAGCAGTTCTTC.

The chain links TRBV19 to TRBJ2-1; TRBD2 agrees at 15 bases. CDR1 LNHDA and CDR2 SQIVND come from the germline V gene (reference sequence). This CDR3 is built from 15 residues. With 4 bases clipped from V and 9 bases from J, the junction kept 4 bases outside the gene matches. The CDR3 nucleotides are TGTGCCAGTAGTACGGGACTAGCGGGAGGTTTTGAGCAGTTCTTC. Its translation: CASSTGLAGGFEQFF.

The genes are TRBV29-1 and TRBJ1-1; 8 nucleotides align to TRBD1. V lost 7 bases, J lost 4 bases, and 8 bases stayed unmatched. The CDR3 is 13 residues long. CDR1 and CDR2 from the germline V gene are SQVTM and ANQGSEA. DNA for the CDR3: TGCAGCGGGAATACAGGGGGGAGCACTGAAGCTTTCTTT. Encoded protein: CSGNTGGSTEAFF. The full variable domain, with the rest looked up from reference TRBV29-1 and TRBJ1-1, is SAVISQKPSRDICQRGTSLTIQCQVDSQVTMMFWYRQQPGQSLTLIATANQGSEATYESGFVIDKFPISRPNLTFSTLTVSNMSPEDSSIYLCSGNTGGSTEAFFGQGTRLTVV.

The count of this clone is one. The chain uses TRBV15 and TRBJ1-2, with a weak D call TRBD1 (5 bases). Trimming took off 4 bases at V and 7 bases at J, with 19 bases between the two ends. The V gene's germline CDR1 is LNHNV and CDR2 YYDKDF (reference sequence). The CDR3 has 15 amino acids. The CDR3 DNA follows: TGTGCCACCAGCAACGGGGGAAATAGGGAGGGTGGCTACACCTTC. Its translation: CATSNGGNREGGYTF. Filled out from reference TRBV15 and TRBJ1-2, the complete variable domain reads DAMVIQNPRYQVTQFGKPVTLSCSQTLNHNVMYWYQQKSSQAPKLLFHYYDKDFNNEADTPDNFQSRRPNTSFCFLDIRSPGLGDTAMYLCATSNGGNREGGYTFGSGTRLTVV.

The chain is built from TRBV6-1 and TRBJ1-3, with D tentatively TRBD1 (6 bases). Trimming pared 3 bases from V and 4 bases from J, leaving 13 bases between. Germline V gene lookup returns CDR1 MNHNS and CDR2 SASEGT. The CDR3 runs to 15 residues. CDR3 nucleotides: TGTGCCAGCAGTGAGTCCCCAGGACAGGGAAACACCATATATTTT. It is translated as CASSESPGQGNTIYF.

This chain joins TRBV28 and TRBJ2-1; 9 nucleotides match TRBD1. The germline V gene encodes CDR1 MDHEN and CDR2 SYDVKM. CDR3 size: 14 residues. The V and J ends lost 8 bases and 6 bases, in that order; junction bases with no gene match: 8. In nucleotides, the CDR3 is TGTGCCAGCTTCGGGACAGGGATCACCAATGAGCAGTTCTTC. It codes for CASFGTGITNEQFF. Complete variable domain (other parts from reference TRBV28 and TRBJ2-1): DVKVTQSSRYLVKRTGEKVFLECVQDMDHENMFWYRQDPGLGLRLIYFSYDVKMKEKGDIPEGYSVSREKKERFSLILESASTNQTSMYLCASFGTGITNEQFFGPGTRLTVL.